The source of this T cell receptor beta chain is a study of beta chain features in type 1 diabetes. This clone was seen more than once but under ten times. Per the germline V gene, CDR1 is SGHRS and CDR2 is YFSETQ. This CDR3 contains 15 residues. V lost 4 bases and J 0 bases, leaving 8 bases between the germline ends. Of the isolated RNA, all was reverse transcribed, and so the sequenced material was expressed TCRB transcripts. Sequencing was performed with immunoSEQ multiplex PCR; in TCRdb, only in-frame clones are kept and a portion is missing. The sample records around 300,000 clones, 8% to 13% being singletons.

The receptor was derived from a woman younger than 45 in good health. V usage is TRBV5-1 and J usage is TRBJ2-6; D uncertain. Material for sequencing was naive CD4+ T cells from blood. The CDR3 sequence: CASSPRYSGANVLTF. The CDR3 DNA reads TGCGCCAGCAGCCCACGGTACTCTGGGGCCAACGTCCTGACTTTC.